This T cell receptor (beta chain) comes out of a study of post-analysis software for immune sequencing data. Study observations and caveats: With F measure, samples from one preparation batch clustered together strongly. Significantly lower normalized Chao1 diversity was found in patients with multiple sclerosis relative to controls. Four to six TRBV segments were more frequent in patients than controls; TRBV5-6, TRBV5-1 and TRBV20-1 belonged to this group.

CDR1 SGHDT and CDR2 YYEEEE come from the germline V gene. The CDR3 runs 14 residues. The V gene lost 1 base and the J gene lost 0 bases, with 8 bases spanning the gap. As for this clonotype: Its cognate antigen is unknown.

Presence of unique molecular identifiers characterized the TCR beta cDNA libraries. Roughly 490,000 cDNA molecules came from around 1 to 9.1 million T cells. TCRdb processed the PCR reads anew with MiXCR; each CDR3 protein has one entry. The table has 450,000 to 700,000 distinct CDR3 sequences, around 47% seen once. V gene TRBV5-6 combines with J gene TRBJ2-7, with D hard to call. This sequence was found in a girl between 10 and 17 years old with multiple sclerosis. What was sequenced was blood. CDR3 residues: CASSLQQGSYEQYF. In nucleotides, the CDR3 is TGTGCCAGCAGCTTGCAGCAAGGCTCCTACGAGCAGTACTTC.